One and the same sample provided the 18 T cell receptor beta chains below, sequenced in a study of blood T cell repertoires in COVID-19. Sequenced by immunoSEQ multiplex PCR; TCRdb stores in-frame clones only, minus some. The sample contains about 130,000 clones, approximately 88% of which appear only once. Material: peripheral blood. These receptors were obtained from a middle-aged man with acute or convalescent COVID-19.

V and J are TRBV2 and TRBJ2-7; 8 bases match TRBD1. Germline assignment: CDR1 SNHLY and CDR2 FYNNEI. The CDR3 runs to 16 residues. Unmatched junction bases numbered 7, after V lost 1 base and J lost 2 bases. The CDR3 sequence: CASSEGPGQAAYEQYF. For the CDR3, the DNA is TGTGCCAGCAGTGAAGGACCGGGACAGGCAGCCTACGAGCAGTACTTC.

The rearrangement uses TRBV27 and TRBJ1-1; unclear D gene. Germline lookup yields CDR1 MNHEY and CDR2 SMNVEV (reference sequence). CDR3 length equals 13 residues. V was pared by 3 bases and J by 4 bases, with 9 bases between. The CDR3: CASSLIDFTEAFF. The CDR3 bases are TGTGCCAGCAGTTTGATAGACTTCACTGAAGCTTTCTTT.

The rearrangement uses TRBV18 and TRBJ1-1, with a tentative D call TRBD1 (5 bases). Germline loops: CDR1 KGHSH, CDR2 LQKENI. Trimming stripped 6 bases from V and 0 bases from J, with 11 bases between. CDR3 size: 14 residues. As DNA, the CDR3 is TGTGCCAGCTCGCGTGTGGGGCTGAACACTGAAGCTTTCTTT. Protein sequence: CASSRVGLNTEAFF. The full variable domain, rest sourced from reference TRBV18 and TRBJ1-1, is NAGVMQNPRHLVRRRGQEARLRCSPMKGHSHVYWYRQLPEEGLKFMVYLQKENIIDESGMPKERFSAEFPKEGPSILRIQQVVRGDSAAYFCASSRVGLNTEAFFGQGTRLTVV.

This rearrangement joins TRBV9 to TRBJ2-1; D is uncertain. V dropped 1 base and J dropped 7 bases, with 9 bases sitting between them. Germline values: CDR1 SGDLS, CDR2 YYNGEE. The CDR3 contains 13 residues. The CDR3 spells CASSVSRFNEQFF. CDR3 nucleotide sequence: TGTGCCAGCAGCGTATCCCGGTTTAATGAGCAGTTCTTC.

This clone appeared a single time. V gene TRBV28 combines with J gene TRBJ2-2, with 10 bases that match TRBD2. CDR1 is MDHEN, CDR2 SYDVKM, per germline. The CDR3 is 14 residues long. Germline trimming cut 3 bases from V and 6 bases from J; bases unmatched to any gene: 1. CDR3 DNA: TGTGCCAGCAGTTTTCTAGCGGGAGCCGGGGAGCTGTTTTTT. Its translation: CASSFLAGAGELFF.

The V gene is TRBV3-1 (or the pseudogene TRBV3-2), the J gene TRBJ1-2, with 9 bases lining up with TRBD1. V lost 2 bases, J lost 7 bases, and 8 bases stayed unmatched. Germline values: CDR1 LGHDT, CDR2 YNNKEL (reference sequence). CDR3 length: 15 amino acids. The CDR3 nucleotides are TGTGCCAGCAGCCAAAAGAACAGGGGGCTCGGTGGCTACACCTTC. Amino acids: CASSQKNRGLGGYTF.

This sequence joins TRBV29-1 and TRBJ2-1; the D is unclear. This CDR3 is built from 13 residues. Germline V gene data show CDR1 as SQVTM and CDR2 as ANQGSEA. V was pared by 3 bases and J by 4 bases, with 10 bases between. CDR3 loop: CSVEIHIYNEQFF. DNA of the CDR3: TGCAGCGTTGAGATACACATTTACAATGAGCAGTTCTTC.

This sequence joins TRBV2 and TRBJ1-1; D is undetermined. V lost 5 bases to trimming and J lost 7 bases, with 8 bases between them. The CDR3 has 11 amino acids. Germline V gene data show CDR1 as SNHLY and CDR2 as FYNNEI. CDR3 protein: CASSRRSEAFF. The CDR3 DNA sequence: TGTGCCAGCAGTCGGCGGAGTGAAGCTTTCTTT.

Notes on this clone: Distinct nucleotide sequences in the sample also encode this CDR3. The V and J genes are TRBV3-1 (or the pseudogene TRBV3-2) and TRBJ1-5; 10 bases are shared with TRBD1. The germline CDR1 and CDR2 sequences are LGHDT and YNNKEL (reference sequence). The J segment lost 7 bases and the V segment lost 4 bases, leaving 1 base of the junction unmatched. This CDR3 is built from 13 residues. CDR3 nucleotide sequence: TGTGCCAGCAGCCGGGACAGGGGACAGCCCCAGCATTTT. Protein: CASSRDRGQPQHF.

The chain combines TRBV28 with TRBJ2-1; TRBD2 aligns across 10 bases. The CDR3 sequence is 16 residues long. Losses at the gene ends were 5 bases for V and 1 base for J; bases not matched to a gene: 5. CDR1 and CDR2 from the germline V gene are MDHEN and SYDVKM. CDR3 residues: CASSIAGGQSYNEQFF. The CDR3 DNA reads as TGTGCCAGCAGTATAGCGGGAGGACAATCCTACAATGAGCAGTTCTTC.

The rearrangement joins TRBV5-1 to TRBJ1-4; 9 bases agree with TRBD1. The CDR3 is 17 amino acids. Germline V gives CDR1 SGHRS, CDR2 YFSETQ. Trimming at V came to 0 bases and at J to 1 base, leaving 4 bases not matched to a gene. The chain's CDR3 is CASSLGGQGGTNEKLFF. In DNA, the CDR3 is TGCGCCAGCAGCTTGGGGGGACAGGGAGGAACTAATGAAAAACTGTTTTTT.

This rearrangement joins TRBV2 to TRBJ1-2, with 9 bases aligning to TRBD1. The V gene end was trimmed by 3 bases and the J gene end by 8 bases; junction bases not matched to a gene: 4. CDR3 length: 13 amino acids. Germline loops: CDR1 SNHLY, CDR2 FYNNEI. CDR3 sequence (DNA): TGTGCCAGCAGTGACGGACAGGGGCCCGGCTACACCTTC. It yields the protein CASSDGQGPGYTF.

This chain links TRBV29-1 with TRBJ1-2; 7 positions agree with TRBD1. Germline lookup yields CDR1 SQVTM and CDR2 ANQGSEA. CDR3 length: 11 amino acids. Trimming took 5 bases from V and 8 from J; bases not matched to a gene: 5. CDR3 sequence reads: CSVPAGGGYTF. The CDR3 nucleotides are TGCAGCGTTCCGGCAGGGGGAGGCTACACCTTC.

In DNA, the CDR3 is TGTGCCAGCAGTTCCATTCCGGGAAACACTGAAGCTTTCTTT. Protein: CASSSIPGNTEAFF. The chain combines TRBV6-5 with TRBJ1-1; D not resolved. CDR1 is MNHEY and CDR2 is SVGAGI in the germline V gene. V dropped 4 bases and J dropped 2 bases, with 11 bases sitting between them. The CDR3 consists of 14 residues.

The chain joins TRBV12-5 to TRBJ2-3; D perhaps matches TRBD2 (6 bases). This CDR3 spans 15 amino acids. The ends were cut back, 5 bases at V and 0 bases at J, with 12 bases in the middle. Germline V gene lookup returns CDR1 LGHNT and CDR2 FRNRAP. Written as DNA, the CDR3 is TGTGCTAGTGGTCTCCTAGCGACTAGCACAGATACGCAGTATTTT. Its translation: CASGLLATSTDTQYF.

In its sample, this clone was seen many times. V and J are TRBV5-4 and TRBJ1-1; 8 bases map to TRBD1. The CDR3 contains 16 residues. V lost 1 base to trimming and J lost 3 bases; unmatched junction nucleotides: 8. The germline V gene encodes CDR1 SGHNT and CDR2 YYREEE (reference sequence). CDR3 amino acids: CASSLPGQGWDTEAFF. The CDR3, as DNA: TGTGCCAGCAGCTTGCCCGGACAGGGATGGGACACTGAAGCTTTCTTT.

The CDR3 sequence is CASSPGTNSPLHF. The CDR3 DNA reads TGTGCCAGCAGTCCGGGAACCAATTCACCCCTCCACTTT. The genes are TRBV6-6 and TRBJ1-6; unclear D gene. Trimming took 5 bases from V and 7 from J, leaving 9 bases between them. This CDR3 is 13 amino acids long. The V gene's germline CDR1 is MNHNY and CDR2 SVGAGI (reference sequence).

This chain connects TRBV20-1 to TRBJ2-7, with TRBD2 matching over 8 bases. The germline V gene has CDR1 DFQATT and CDR2 SNEGSKA (reference sequence). With V trimmed by 3 bases and J by 5 bases, 12 bases remained unmatched. The length of the CDR3 is 15 residues. The CDR3 bases are TGCAGTGCTAGTCCCTTCAGCGGGAGTCTCGACGAGCAGTACTTC. It is translated as CSASPFSGSLDEQYF.